The sequence of this T cell receptor (beta chain) was determined in a study of vaccination and CD4 T cells after COVID-19. Study as a whole: Vaccination of participants consisted of two doses of either BNT162b2 or mRNA-1273 vaccine.

With the Oncomine TCR Beta short-read assay, DNA from cultured CD4+ T cells was sequenced. TCRdb re-called the PCR reads through MiXCR, storing one row per CDR3 protein. The sample carries roughly 16,000 distinct CDR3 sequences, around 53% recorded once. A word on this clonotype: Its target is unknown.

Described treatment: approximately nine-day PBMC culture with coronavirus spike peptide pools or control peptides (ViraFEST assay). Germline CDR1 LNHDA, CDR2 SQIVND (reference sequence). The CDR3 length is 17 residues. With 4 bases clipped from V and 0 bases from J, the junction kept 0 bases outside the gene matches. Sequencing was performed on CD4+ T cells from blood, cultured in vitro, taken before SARS-CoV-2 vaccination. V is TRBV19 and J is TRBJ2-2; 15 bases agree with TRBD2. The receptor was derived from a human donor who had recovered from COVID-19. The CDR3 DNA is TGTGCCAGTAGTAGGACTAGCGGGAGGGCGAACACCGGGGAGCTGTTTTTT. Translating gives CASSRTSGRANTGELFF.